The 8 T cell receptor beta chains reported below all come from one sample, sequenced in a study of blood T cell repertoires in COVID-19 (dated by TCRdb to the early 2020s). Libraries were built with the immunoSEQ multiplex PCR assay. Sourced from immuneACCESS, this table was stored by TCRdb with only in-frame sequences that have V and J called. A share of the clones is absent; for the studies checked, an unresolved V gene accounts for under half, and the remainder has no known explanation. The table for this sample lists hundreds of thousands of clones; 80% to 90% of them were counted only once. 2.4% of the sample is in the top ten clones. Material: PBMCs or T cells enriched from blood (not recorded which). The receptors were gathered from a woman between 18 and 29 years old who had recovered from COVID-19.

V usage is TRBV3-1 (or the pseudogene TRBV3-2) and J usage is TRBJ1-4, with D possibly TRBD1 on 6 matching bases. CDR1 LGHDT and CDR2 YNNKEL come from the germline V gene (reference sequence). V shed 0 bases and J shed 0 bases, with 14 bases lying between them. The CDR3 is 18 residues long. The CDR3 loop is CASSQDPRQASTNEKLFF. For the CDR3, the DNA is TGTGCCAGCAGCCAAGATCCGAGACAGGCCTCAACTAATGAAAAACTGTTTTTT.

The chain carries TRBV5-4 and TRBJ2-7; TRBD2 agrees at 7 bases. With 0 bases clipped from V and 1 base from J, the junction kept 4 bases outside the gene matches. The CDR3 length is 15 residues. Germline assignment: CDR1 SGHNT and CDR2 YYREEE (reference sequence). The CDR3 loop reads CASSLAGGKSYEQYF. CDR3 coding DNA: TGTGCCAGCAGCTTGGCCGGGGGGAAATCCTACGAGCAGTACTTC. The full variable domain, in which reference TRBV5-4 and TRBJ2-7 provide the parts outside the CDR3, is ETGVTQSPTHLIKTRGQQVTLRCSSQSGHNTVSWYQQALGQGPQFIFQYYREEENGRGNFPPRFSGLQFPNYSSELNVNALELDDSALYLCASSLAGGKSYEQYFGPGTRLTVT.

The chain uses TRBV6-4 and TRBJ2-3; TRBD2 aligns across 10 bases. CDR1 is MRHNA, CDR2 SNTAGT, per germline. The CDR3 contains 13 residues. V was clipped by 10 bases and J by 4 bases; unmatched bases: 5. As DNA, the CDR3 is TGTGCCACCAGCGGGGGGGCATCAGATACGCAGTATTTT. Amino acids: CATSGGASDTQYF.

The rearrangement joins TRBV9 to TRBJ1-1; D might be TRBD1 (6 bases). The CDR3 is 13 residues long. With 5 bases removed from V and 5 bases from J, the gap between germline ends came to 13 bases. Germline loops: CDR1 SGDLS, CDR2 YYNGEE. The CDR3 DNA reads TGTGCCAGCAGTGAGGACAGCGGAACTGAAGCTTTCTTT. It codes for CASSEDSGTEAFF.

A few counts support this clone. V gene TRBV27 combines with J gene TRBJ1-6; 11 positions match TRBD1. Losses at the gene ends were 7 bases for V and 0 bases for J; bases not matched to a gene: 5. The CDR3 length is 17 residues. The germline gives CDR1 MNHEY, CDR2 SMNVEV (reference sequence). CDR3 sequence (DNA): TGTGCCAGCACCGGGACAGGGGGAAGCTCCTATAATTCACCCCTCCACTTT. Its protein product is CASTGTGGSSYNSPLHF.

The rearrangement joins TRBV5-1 to TRBJ2-1, with 11 bases matching TRBD2. This CDR3 is built from 18 residues. Germline V gene lookup returns CDR1 SGHRS and CDR2 YFSETQ. The J segment lost 1 base and the V segment lost 4 bases, leaving 10 bases of the junction unmatched. CDR3 nucleotide sequence: TGCGCCAGCAGCCTTAGCGGGGGGGCCTCCCATTCCTACAATGAGCAGTTCTTC. Protein sequence: CASSLSGGASHSYNEQFF.

The V gene is TRBV12-5, the J gene TRBJ2-3; 9 nucleotides agree with TRBD1. After removal of 5 bases from V and 4 bases from J, the junction contained 7 bases not matched to a gene. Germline lookup yields CDR1 LGHNT and CDR2 FRNRAP. This CDR3 contains 15 residues. CDR3 amino acids: CASGATQGAADTQYF. Written as DNA, the CDR3 is TGTGCTAGTGGTGCAACACAGGGGGCCGCAGATACGCAGTATTTT. Looking up the rest from reference TRBV12-5 and TRBJ2-3 gives the full variable domain: DARVTQTPRHKVTEMGQEVTMRCQPILGHNTVFWYRQTMMQGLELLAYFRNRAPLDDSGMPKDRFSAEMPDATLATLKIQPSEPRDSAVYFCASGATQGAADTQYFGPGTRLTVL.

This rearrangement joins TRBV6-6 to TRBJ2-1, with TRBD2 identical over 7 bases. After removal of 2 bases from V and 5 bases from J, the junction contained 6 bases not matched to a gene. The CDR3 runs 15 residues. Germline lookup yields CDR1 MNHNY and CDR2 SVGAGI (reference sequence). Here the CDR3 reads CASSYAQGGDNEQFF. CDR3 sequence (DNA): TGTGCCAGCAGTTACGCGCAGGGAGGGGACAATGAGCAGTTCTTC.